This entry concerns a single T cell receptor (beta chain). The CDR3 spans 15 residues. The germline gives CDR1 MNHEY, CDR2 SMNVEV (reference sequence). Trimming removed 4 bases at V and 0 bases at J, with 10 bases between. TCRdb's copy holds only in-frame clones and misses some; the assay was immunoSEQ multiplex PCR. The sample comprises 50,000 to 65,000 clones, roughly 84% of which are singletons, and over 2.5% rests with the top ten. This specimen comes from a study of T cells after posttransplantation cyclophosphamide. The chain employs TRBV27 and TRBJ2-1; a possible D gene is TRBD2 (5 bases). This sequence originates from a young man with a blood cancer, CMV-positive, and with a related stem cell donor. The sequenced sample consisted of PBMCs. Here the CDR3 reads CASSYTEGSYNEQFF. In DNA form, the CDR3 reads TGTGCCAGCAGTTACACCGAGGGCTCCTACAATGAGCAGTTCTTC.